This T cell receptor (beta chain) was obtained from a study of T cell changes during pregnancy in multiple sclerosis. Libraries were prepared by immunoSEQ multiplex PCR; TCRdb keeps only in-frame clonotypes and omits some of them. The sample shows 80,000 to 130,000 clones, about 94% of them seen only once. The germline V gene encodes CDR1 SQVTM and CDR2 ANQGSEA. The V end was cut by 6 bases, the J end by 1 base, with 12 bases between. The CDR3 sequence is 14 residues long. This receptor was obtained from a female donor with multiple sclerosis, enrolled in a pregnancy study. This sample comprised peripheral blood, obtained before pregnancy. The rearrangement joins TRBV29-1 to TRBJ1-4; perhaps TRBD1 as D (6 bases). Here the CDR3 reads CSVAGTRTNEKLFF. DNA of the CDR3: TGCAGCGTGGCCGGGACACGAACTAATGAAAAACTGTTTTTT.